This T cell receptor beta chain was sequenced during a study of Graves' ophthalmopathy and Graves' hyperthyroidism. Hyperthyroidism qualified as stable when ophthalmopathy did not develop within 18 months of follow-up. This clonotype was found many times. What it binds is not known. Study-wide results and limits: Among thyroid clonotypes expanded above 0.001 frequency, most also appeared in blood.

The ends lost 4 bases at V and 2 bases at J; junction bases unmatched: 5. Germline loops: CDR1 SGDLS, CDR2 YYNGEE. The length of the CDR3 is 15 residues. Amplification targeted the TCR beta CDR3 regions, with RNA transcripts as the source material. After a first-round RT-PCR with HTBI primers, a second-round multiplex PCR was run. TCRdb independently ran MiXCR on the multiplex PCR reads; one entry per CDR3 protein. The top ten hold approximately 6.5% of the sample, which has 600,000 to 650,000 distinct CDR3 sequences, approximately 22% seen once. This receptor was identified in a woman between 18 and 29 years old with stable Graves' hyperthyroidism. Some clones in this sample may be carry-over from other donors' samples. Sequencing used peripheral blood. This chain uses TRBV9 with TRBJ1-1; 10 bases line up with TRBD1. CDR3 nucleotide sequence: TGTGCCAGCAGCACTGGGACAGGGGAAAACACTGAAGCTTTCTTT. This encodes CASSTGTGENTEAFF.